Reported below is one T cell receptor (beta chain). This CDR3 is built from 15 residues. J was trimmed by 7 bases and V by 5 bases; bases with no gene match: 8. Germline-derived CDR1 and CDR2 are SGHTA and FQGTGA. This record comes from a study of OX40 agonist ivuxolimab in advanced cancers. Study background: Of the patients, three showed partial responses, one with hepatocellular carcinoma and two with cutaneous melanoma.

TCRdb's copy holds only in-frame clones and misses some; the assay was immunoSEQ multiplex PCR. Of 20,000 to 25,000 clones in the sample, about 85% were seen once. The sequence was collected from an adult with an advanced solid tumor such as melanoma, head and neck, liver or kidney cancer. The gene calls are TRBV7-3 and TRBJ1-6, with 7 bases aligning to TRBD1. Sequences were derived from CD4+ or CD8+ T cells sorted from blood, sampled in a trial of the OX40 agonist ivuxolimab. CDR3: CASSADRSENSPLHF. DNA of the CDR3: TGTGCCAGCAGCGCGGACAGGTCTGAGAATTCACCCCTCCACTTT.